One sample yielded the 26 T cell receptor beta chains listed below, sequenced in a study of cytomegalovirus exposure and HLA in healthy donors. The PCR was carried out with 60 Vbeta primers and 13 Jbeta primers. Clones were sequenced by immunoSEQ multiplex PCR, and TCRdb holds only the in-frame ones, with some missing. The table records about 80,000 clones, 70% to 80% of them present only once. The sample taken for sequencing was PBMCs. These receptors were collected from a man in his forties or fifties in good health and CMV-seronegative.

Worth noting for this clone: This sample includes further DNA sequences coding for the same CDR3. As DNA, the CDR3 is TGTGCCAGTAGTATGCGACAGGGGAATGAAAAACTGTTTTTT. Its translation: CASSMRQGNEKLFF. The rearrangement links TRBV19 to TRBJ1-4; 8 bases agree with TRBD1. Germline V gene lookup returns CDR1 LNHDA and CDR2 SQIVND (reference sequence). The CDR3 extends over 14 amino acids. V was pared by 3 bases and J by 5 bases, with 2 bases of the junction left unmatched.

J is TRBJ1-5 and V is TRBV6-5; no definite D call. The CDR3 runs 15 residues. Germline values: CDR1 MNHEY, CDR2 SVGAGI. Trimming took 2 bases from V and 0 from J, leaving 8 bases between them. The CDR3 protein is CASSYAGISNQPQHF. CDR3 sequence (DNA): TGTGCCAGCAGTTACGCGGGAATTAGCAATCAGCCCCAGCATTTT.

V and J are TRBV9 and TRBJ1-2; no reliable D call. Trimming took off 0 bases at V and 3 bases at J, with 6 bases between the two ends. Looked up from germline, CDR1 is SGDLS and CDR2 is YYNGEE. The CDR3 is 13 residues long. The CDR3 DNA follows: TGTGCCAGCAGCGTAGGACAAGACTATGGCTACACCTTC. This codes for CASSVGQDYGYTF.

The V gene is TRBV7-8, the J gene TRBJ2-1, with D possibly matching TRBD2 (5 bases). The V and J ends lost 6 bases and 8 bases respectively, with 8 bases between them. Germline CDR1 SGHVS, CDR2 FQNEAQ. The CDR3 length is 11 residues. The CDR3 here is CASREVDEQFF. CDR3 DNA: TGTGCCAGCAGGGAGGTGGATGAGCAGTTCTTC.

The V gene is TRBV4-1, the J gene TRBJ1-1; TRBD1 agrees at 9 bases. The CDR3 consists of 18 residues. The germline V gene has CDR1 MGHRA and CDR2 YSYEKL. J gave up 0 bases and V 2 bases, and 10 bases lay outside the gene matches. In DNA, the CDR3 is TGCGCCAGCAGCCAACGACAGGGGGGCTCGATTATGAACACTGAAGCTTTCTTT. Residues: CASSQRQGGSIMNTEAFF.

There are a few counts of this clone. This chain links TRBV29-1 with TRBJ2-6; 9 nucleotides line up with TRBD1. J was trimmed by 1 base and V by 5 bases; bases with no gene match: 9. The germline V gene has CDR1 SQVTM and CDR2 ANQGSEA. CDR3 size: 17 residues. CDR3 DNA: TGCAGCGTTACGGACAGGGGATTTGGATCTGGGGCCAACGTCCTGACTTTC. It codes for CSVTDRGFGSGANVLTF. The full variable domain, with the rest looked up from reference TRBV29-1 and TRBJ2-6, is SAVISQKPSRDICQRGTSLTIQCQVDSQVTMMFWYRQQPGQSLTLIATANQGSEATYESGFVIDKFPISRPNLTFSTLTVSNMSPEDSSIYLCSVTDRGFGSGANVLTFGAGSRLTVL.

This clone was found a few times. This chain links TRBV4-3 with TRBJ1-2; 8 nucleotides match TRBD1. The J segment lost 4 bases and the V segment lost 1 base, leaving 5 bases of the junction unmatched. The CDR3 loop spans 15 amino acids. The V gene's germline CDR1 is LGHNA and CDR2 YSLEER. The CDR3: CASSQGPGQAYGYTF. The CDR3 DNA sequence: TGCGCCAGCAGCCAAGGGCCGGGACAGGCCTATGGCTACACCTTC.

The chain uses TRBV2 and TRBJ2-7; a weak D match, TRBD1 (7 bases). The CDR3 spans 14 residues. Trimming stripped 2 bases from V and 6 bases from J, with 14 bases between. Germline CDR1 SNHLY, CDR2 FYNNEI. Written as DNA, the CDR3 is TGTGCCAGCAGTGAAAAGGGGGCGCGGGGCGAGCAGTACTTC. Its protein product is CASSEKGARGEQYF.

CDR3 sequence reads: CSVVGGGETQYF. In DNA form, the CDR3 reads TGCAGCGTTGTAGGAGGCGGCGAGACCCAGTACTTC. This rearrangement joins TRBV29-1 to TRBJ2-5, with a weak D call TRBD2 (5 bases). The CDR3 is made up of 12 amino acids. Between the trimmed V and J ends, which lost 4 bases and 5 bases, there was a span of 11 bases. Per the germline V gene, CDR1 is SQVTM and CDR2 is ANQGSEA.

This chain connects TRBV6-5 to TRBJ1-2; 9 bases are shared with TRBD1. Per the germline V gene, CDR1 is MNHEY and CDR2 is SVGAGI. The CDR3 sequence is 16 residues long. V lost 0 bases and J lost 1; bases outside the gene matches: 3. In DNA, the CDR3 is TGTGCCAGCAGTTACTCCGGGACAGGGCGTAACTATGGCTACACCTTC. Residues: CASSYSGTGRNYGYTF.

This chain uses TRBV18 with TRBJ2-7; 10 bases line up with TRBD1. The CDR3 runs 16 residues. The ends lost 0 bases at V and 1 base at J; junction bases unmatched: 3. Germline CDR1 is KGHSH and CDR2 is LQKENI. In DNA form, the CDR3 reads TGTGCCAGCTCACCACCCCTGGGACAGGGGTCCTACGAGCAGTACTTC. It codes for CASSPPLGQGSYEQYF.

This clone was counted only a few times. The chain has TRBV5-6 and TRBJ2-7; D might be TRBD2 (5 bases). Germline V gene lookup returns CDR1 SGHDT and CDR2 YYEEEE. The length of the CDR3 is 11 residues. V was cut by 1 base and J by 7 bases, with 6 bases left in between. CDR3 in DNA: TGTGCCAGCAGCTTGTCGGGGGAGCAGTACTTC. Translated: CASSLSGEQYF. The variable domain in full, with the rest retrieved from reference TRBV5-6 and TRBJ2-7, is DAGVTQSPTHLIKTRGQQVTLRCSPKSGHDTVSWYQQALGQGPQFIFQYYEEEERQRGNFPDRFSGHQFPNYSSELNVNALLLGDSALYLCASSLSGEQYFGPGTRLTVT.

This clone was counted only a few times. V is TRBV7-2 and J is TRBJ1-3; TRBD1 aligns across 10 bases. Per germline, CDR1 SGHTA and CDR2 FQGNSA. This CDR3 has 15 residues. V lost 5 bases and J lost 9; bases outside the gene matches: 10. The CDR3 spells CASSGQTGGKGTIYF. The CDR3 region has the DNA TGTGCCAGCAGCGGCCAGACAGGGGGCAAGGGCACCATATATTTT.

The gene calls are TRBV5-1 and TRBJ2-2; 7 bases line up with TRBD2. CDR1 and CDR2 (germline): SGHRS, YFSETQ. V trimming: 0 bases; J trimming: 7 bases; junction bases outside the gene matches: 3. The length of the CDR3 is 14 residues. CDR3 sequence: CASSLGLAGGELFF. CDR3 DNA: TGCGCCAGCAGCTTGGGACTAGCAGGCGGGGAGCTGTTTTTT.

The gene calls are TRBV6-1 and TRBJ1-2; no clear D gene. CDR1 MNHNS and CDR2 SASEGT come from the germline V gene. This CDR3 contains 13 residues. V lost 1 base and J 8 bases, leaving 11 bases between the germline ends. The CDR3 reads CASSEVGGRGYTF. The CDR3 nucleotides are TGTGCCAGCAGTGAAGTAGGCGGCCGCGGCTACACCTTC.

In its sample, this clone was seen a few times. This sequence joins TRBV19 and TRBJ2-3; the D gene is possibly TRBD1 (5 bases). Germline V gene lookup returns CDR1 LNHDA and CDR2 SQIVND (reference sequence). V lost 4 bases, J lost 0 bases, and 14 bases lay in between. This CDR3 region has 16 residues. In nucleotides, the CDR3 is TGTGCCAGTAGTACTACAGGTCTTTCTAGCACAGATACGCAGTATTTT. Its protein is CASSTTGLSSTDTQYF.

The chain links TRBV30 to TRBJ1-5, with TRBD1 identical over 10 bases. This CDR3 spans 14 amino acids. The ends lost 0 bases at V and 9 bases at J; junction bases unmatched: 5. The germline V gene encodes CDR1 GTSNPN and CDR2 SVGIG (reference sequence). The CDR3 coding sequence is TGTGCCTGGAGTGTCGGGACAGGGGTTCTGCCCCAGCATTTT. Its translation: CAWSVGTGVLPQHF.

This clone was picked up a small number of times. This chain joins TRBV2 and TRBJ2-7; tentatively, D is TRBD1 (6 bases). Between the trimmed V and J ends, which lost 5 bases and 4 bases, there was a span of 12 bases. Germline CDR1 SNHLY, CDR2 FYNNEI. CDR3 length: 13 residues. This CDR3 reads CASSNRAGYEQYF. The DNA of the CDR3 is TGTGCCAGCAGTAACAGGGCCGGATACGAGCAGTACTTC.

The rearrangement joins TRBV10-3 to TRBJ2-2; 8 positions match TRBD1. Germline CDR1 ENHRY, CDR2 SYGVKD. The trim removed 8 bases at V and 8 bases at J, leaving 7 bases unmatched. The CDR3 length is 13 residues. DNA of the CDR3: TGTGCCATCGGTCAGGGGGCGCGGGGGGAGCTGTTTTTT. Amino acids: CAIGQGARGELFF.

The chain uses TRBV19 and TRBJ1-1; tentatively, D is TRBD1 (6 bases). This CDR3 has 15 amino acids. CDR1 and CDR2 from the germline V gene are LNHDA and SQIVND (reference sequence). With 0 bases removed from V and 7 bases from J, the gap between germline ends came to 15 bases. CDR3 sequence: CASSIDNRARGEAFF. CDR3 bases: TGTGCCAGTAGTATAGATAACAGGGCCAGGGGTGAAGCTTTCTTT.

The chain is built from TRBV9 and TRBJ2-2; TRBD1 matches 9 bases. Germline lookup yields CDR1 SGDLS and CDR2 YYNGEE. This CDR3 spans 16 amino acids. Trimming cost V 4 bases and J 1 base; bases outside gene matches: 5. The CDR3 reads CASSLRTGENTGELFF. CDR3 nucleotide sequence: TGTGCCAGCAGCTTACGGACAGGGGAGAACACCGGGGAGCTGTTTTTT. Full variable domain (outside the CDR3, taken from reference TRBV9 and TRBJ2-2): DSGVTQTPKHLITATGQRVTLRCSPRSGDLSVYWYQQSLDQGLQFLIQYYNGEERAKGNILERFSAQQFPDLHSELNLSSLELGDSALYFCASSLRTGENTGELFFGEGSRLTVL.

This clone has only one observation. V usage is TRBV15 and J usage is TRBJ1-5; a weak D match, TRBD1 (6 bases). Germline V lookup: CDR1 LNHNV, CDR2 YYDKDF (reference sequence). The CDR3 is 14 amino acids. Trimming stripped 5 bases from V and 7 bases from J, with 15 bases between. The CDR3 sequence is CATSPVGGGQPQHF. The CDR3 DNA reads as TGTGCCACCAGCCCCGTGGGGGGGGGCCAGCCCCAGCATTTT. Variable domain in full (rest from reference TRBV15 and TRBJ1-5): DAMVIQNPRYQVTQFGKPVTLSCSQTLNHNVMYWYQQKSSQAPKLLFHYYDKDFNNEADTPDNFQSRRPNTSFCFLDIRSPGLGDTAMYLCATSPVGGGQPQHFGDGTRLSIL.

The rearrangement joins TRBV28 to TRBJ1-3, with D uncertain. Germline-derived CDR1 and CDR2 are MDHEN and SYDVKM. The CDR3 is made up of 16 amino acids. V lost 4 bases and J lost 0, with 13 bases in between. CDR3 region: CASSSNRKSSGNTIYF. In DNA form, the CDR3 reads TGTGCCAGCAGTTCGAACAGAAAGAGCTCTGGAAACACCATATATTTT.

J is TRBJ2-6 and V is TRBV6-6; D remains ambiguous. The CDR3 totals 16 residues. V was trimmed by 0 bases and J by 0 bases, leaving 6 bases between them. CDR1 is MNHNY, CDR2 SVGAGI, per germline (reference sequence). This chain's CDR3 is CASSYSPNSGANVLTF. CDR3 coding DNA: TGTGCCAGCAGTTACTCCCCCAACTCTGGGGCCAACGTCCTGACTTTC.

The genes are TRBV5-6 and TRBJ1-4, with D hard to call. Germline V gives CDR1 SGHDT, CDR2 YYEEEE. V lost 0 bases to trimming and J lost 6 bases, with 12 bases between them. The CDR3 has 15 amino acids. Written as DNA, the CDR3 is TGTGCCAGCAGCTTGGTGACGACGAGGGATGAAAAACTGTTTTTT. Its translation: CASSLVTTRDEKLFF.

The chain carries TRBV5-1 and TRBJ1-4; TRBD1 might be the D (5 bases). The CDR3 is 16 amino acids. Trimming took 6 bases from V and 0 from J, leaving 15 bases between them. Germline assignment: CDR1 SGHRS and CDR2 YFSETQ. CDR3: CASTLGRPATNEKLFF. The CDR3 region has the DNA TGCGCCAGCACCCTGGGGCGGCCAGCAACTAATGAAAAACTGTTTTTT.